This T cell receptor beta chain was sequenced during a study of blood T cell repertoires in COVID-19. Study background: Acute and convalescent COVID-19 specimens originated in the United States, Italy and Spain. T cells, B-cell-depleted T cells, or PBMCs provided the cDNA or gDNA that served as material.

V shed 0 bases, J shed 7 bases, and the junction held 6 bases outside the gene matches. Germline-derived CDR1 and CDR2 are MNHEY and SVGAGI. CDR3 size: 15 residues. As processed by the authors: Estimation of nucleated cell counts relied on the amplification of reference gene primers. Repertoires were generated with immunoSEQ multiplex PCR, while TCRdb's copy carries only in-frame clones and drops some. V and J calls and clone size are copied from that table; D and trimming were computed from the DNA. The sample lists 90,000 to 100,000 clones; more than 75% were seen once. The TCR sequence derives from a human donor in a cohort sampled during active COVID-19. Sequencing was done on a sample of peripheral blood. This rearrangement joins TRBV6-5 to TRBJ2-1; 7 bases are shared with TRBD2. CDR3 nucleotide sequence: TGTGCCAGCAGTTACTCCGGCGGGAGCGCAAATGAGCAGTTCTTC. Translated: CASSYSGGSANEQFF.